This T cell receptor beta chain emerged from a study of T cell responses to AZD1222 COVID-19 vaccine. The V segment lost 6 bases and the J segment 1 base; nucleotides outside the gene matches: 8. The CDR3 covers 15 residues. Germline V gene data show CDR1 as MNHEY and CDR2 as SVGAGI. A remark on this clone: Antigen: not known.

Study outcomes and limitations: Repertoire samples came only from after the peak T cell response. In the spike-specific TCR repertoire, nearly half reportedly target unmutated variant regions. Most donors were white British, females outnumbered males, and clonal diversity was possibly underestimated. Just a handful of people given AZD1222 tested seropositive at baseline.

Generated by immunoSEQ multiplex PCR, the TCRdb table keeps only in-frame clones and is missing some. The sample shows around 69,000 clones, around nine tenths of them seen only once. The gene calls are TRBV6-5 and TRBJ2-7; TRBD2 aligns across 8 bases. The sequences come from peripheral blood, collected on day 0 of AZD1222 vaccination. This TCR was recovered from an adult in good health. The CDR3 here is CASRGSGSPSYEQYF. Written as DNA, the CDR3 is TGTGCCAGCAGAGGGAGCGGGAGTCCTTCCTACGAGCAGTACTTC.